Listed here is a single T cell receptor (beta chain). Its specific antigen is unknown. Base qualities were left out, and no much larger clone turns up one base away. The sample originates from a study of control samples from healthy donors and cancer patients (dated by TCRdb to about 2020). Reading from cysteine to phenylalanine, the CDR3 counts 14 amino acids. Only the CDR3 DNA is retained, 42 bases long and in frame from the first base. V and J lose 7 bases and 0 bases, and a span of 12 bases separates them. CDR1 and CDR2, looked up from the germline V gene (reference sequence), are LNHDA and SQIVND. Library method: the immunoSEQ multiplex PCR assay. TCRdb mirrors the immuneACCESS table, restricted to in-frame sequences. Some clones are absent from its copies; in checked studies, under half trace to an unresolved V gene, and the reason for the others is unknown. The sample contains fewer than 120,000 clones, more than 75% of them found a single time. About 3.7% of the sample goes to the ten largest clones.

The material sequenced was PBMCs. The sequence was obtained from a woman in her fifties or sixties with lung cancer. The chain couples TRBV19 to TRBJ1-1, with the identity of the D gene unclear. This receptor has the CDR3 CASTKAAVNTEAFF. The nucleotide sequence reads as follows: TGTGCCAGTACCAAGGCTGCGGTGAACACTGAAGCTTTCTTT.